This T cell receptor beta chain was found in a study of cytomegalovirus exposure and HLA in healthy donors. Study-wide results and limits: Later analysis reportedly placed an Asian-associated ancestry cluster below the roughly 680-donor mean in N-insertions. After further analysis at a later stage, 16,951 TCR beta sequences were associated with HLA alleles at 0.05 false discovery rate.

As for this clone: Its antigen is currently unknown.

The PCR was carried out with 60 Vbeta primers and 13 Jbeta primers. Data came from immunoSEQ multiplex PCR; TCRdb stores just in-frame clones and leaves some out. The profile shows roughly 200,000 clones, roughly 85% of them singletons. This CDR3 region has 14 residues. Trimming pared 7 bases from V and 1 base from J, leaving 14 bases between. The germline CDR1 and CDR2 sequences are MDHEN and SYDVKM. Sequencing was done on a sample of PBMCs. The TCR was taken from a woman aged 45-60 years in good health and CMV-seronegative. V gene TRBV28 combines with J gene TRBJ2-7, with D possibly matching TRBD1 (5 bases). The CDR3: CASIGPGFSYEQYF. CDR3 sequence (DNA): TGTGCCAGCATCGGGCCAGGGTTTTCCTACGAGCAGTACTTC. The full variable domain, completed using reference TRBV28 and TRBJ2-7, is DVKVTQSSRYLVKRTGEKVFLECVQDMDHENMFWYRQDPGLGLRLIYFSYDVKMKEKGDIPEGYSVSREKKERFSLILESASTNQTSMYLCASIGPGFSYEQYFGPGTRLTVT.